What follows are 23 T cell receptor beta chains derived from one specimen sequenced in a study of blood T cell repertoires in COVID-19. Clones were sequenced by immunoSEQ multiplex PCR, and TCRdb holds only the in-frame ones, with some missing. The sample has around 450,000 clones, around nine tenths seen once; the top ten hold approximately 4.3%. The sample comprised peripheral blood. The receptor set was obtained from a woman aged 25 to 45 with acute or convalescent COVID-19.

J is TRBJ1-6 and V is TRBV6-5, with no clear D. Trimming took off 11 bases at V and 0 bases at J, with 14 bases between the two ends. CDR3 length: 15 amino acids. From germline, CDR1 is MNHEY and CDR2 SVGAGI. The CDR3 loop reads CASGWRSSYNSPLHF. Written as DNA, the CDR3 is TGTGCCTCTGGCTGGCGGAGCTCCTATAATTCACCCCTCCACTTT.

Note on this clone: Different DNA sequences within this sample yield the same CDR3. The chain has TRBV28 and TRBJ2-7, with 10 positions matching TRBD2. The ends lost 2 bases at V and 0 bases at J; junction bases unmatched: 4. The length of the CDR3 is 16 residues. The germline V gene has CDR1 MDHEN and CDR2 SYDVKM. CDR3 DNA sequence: TGTGCCAGCAGTTTAGGGCTAGCGGGGGTCTCCTACGAGCAGTACTTC. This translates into CASSLGLAGVSYEQYF. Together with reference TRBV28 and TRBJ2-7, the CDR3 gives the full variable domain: DVKVTQSSRYLVKRTGEKVFLECVQDMDHENMFWYRQDPGLGLRLIYFSYDVKMKEKGDIPEGYSVSREKKERFSLILESASTNQTSMYLCASSLGLAGVSYEQYFGPGTRLTVT.

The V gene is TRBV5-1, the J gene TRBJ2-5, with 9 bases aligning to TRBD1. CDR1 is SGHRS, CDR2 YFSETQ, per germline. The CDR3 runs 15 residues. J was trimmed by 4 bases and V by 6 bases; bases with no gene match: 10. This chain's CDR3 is CASNLKTGGGETQYF. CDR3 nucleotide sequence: TGCGCCAGCAACCTCAAGACAGGGGGAGGAGAGACCCAGTACTTC.

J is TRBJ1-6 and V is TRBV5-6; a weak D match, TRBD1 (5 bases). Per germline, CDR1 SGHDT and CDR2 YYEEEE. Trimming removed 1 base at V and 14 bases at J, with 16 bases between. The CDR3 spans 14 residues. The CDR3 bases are TGTGCCAGCAGCTTGAGGAGGGGTGTTCCTACCCTCCACTTT. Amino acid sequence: CASSLRRGVPTLHF.

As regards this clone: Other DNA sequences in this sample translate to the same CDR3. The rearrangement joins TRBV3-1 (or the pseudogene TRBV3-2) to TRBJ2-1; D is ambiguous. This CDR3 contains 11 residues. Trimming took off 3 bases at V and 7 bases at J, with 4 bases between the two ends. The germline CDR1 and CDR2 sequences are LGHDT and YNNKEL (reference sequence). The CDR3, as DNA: TGTGCCAGCAGCCACGGGAATGAGCAGTTCTTC. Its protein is CASSHGNEQFF.

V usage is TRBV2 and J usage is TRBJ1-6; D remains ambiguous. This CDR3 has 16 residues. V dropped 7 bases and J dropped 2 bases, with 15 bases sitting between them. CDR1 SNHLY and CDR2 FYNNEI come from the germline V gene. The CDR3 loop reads CASNFRGLTYNSPLHF. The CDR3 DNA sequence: TGTGCCAGCAACTTTCGGGGTCTGACCTATAATTCACCCCTCCACTTT.

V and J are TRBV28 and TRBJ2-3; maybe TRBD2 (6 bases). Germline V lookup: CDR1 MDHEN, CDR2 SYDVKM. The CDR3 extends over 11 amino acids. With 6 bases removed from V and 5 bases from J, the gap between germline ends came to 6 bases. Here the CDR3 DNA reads TGTGCCAGCAGCGGGGGAGATACGCAGTATTTT. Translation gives CASSGGDTQYF. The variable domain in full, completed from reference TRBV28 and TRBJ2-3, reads DVKVTQSSRYLVKRTGEKVFLECVQDMDHENMFWYRQDPGLGLRLIYFSYDVKMKEKGDIPEGYSVSREKKERFSLILESASTNQTSMYLCASSGGDTQYFGPGTRLTVL.

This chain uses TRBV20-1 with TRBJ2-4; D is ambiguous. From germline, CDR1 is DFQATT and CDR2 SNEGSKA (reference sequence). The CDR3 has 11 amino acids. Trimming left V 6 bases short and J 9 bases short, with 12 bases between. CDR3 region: CSASKVGIQYF. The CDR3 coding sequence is TGCAGTGCGTCTAAAGTCGGCATTCAGTACTTC.

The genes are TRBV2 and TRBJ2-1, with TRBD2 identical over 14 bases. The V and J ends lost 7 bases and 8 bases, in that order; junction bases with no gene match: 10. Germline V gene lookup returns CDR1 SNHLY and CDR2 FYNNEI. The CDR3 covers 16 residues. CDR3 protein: CASTGTSGGPDYEQFF. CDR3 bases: TGTGCCAGCACGGGGACTAGCGGGGGCCCGGATTATGAGCAGTTCTTC.

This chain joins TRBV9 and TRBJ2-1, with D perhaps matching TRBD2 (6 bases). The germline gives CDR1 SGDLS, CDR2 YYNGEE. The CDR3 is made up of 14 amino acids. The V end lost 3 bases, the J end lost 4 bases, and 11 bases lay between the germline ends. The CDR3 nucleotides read TGTGCCAGCAGCGAGTACGGGGGATACAATGAGCAGTTCTTC. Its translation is CASSEYGGYNEQFF.

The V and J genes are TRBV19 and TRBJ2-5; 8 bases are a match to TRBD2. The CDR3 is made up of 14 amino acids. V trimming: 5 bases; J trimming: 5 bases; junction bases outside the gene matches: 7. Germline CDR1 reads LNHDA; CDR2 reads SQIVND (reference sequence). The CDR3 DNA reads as TGTGCCAGTAGTCCCCCGGGGGGGCTCGAGACCCAGTACTTC. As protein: CASSPPGGLETQYF.

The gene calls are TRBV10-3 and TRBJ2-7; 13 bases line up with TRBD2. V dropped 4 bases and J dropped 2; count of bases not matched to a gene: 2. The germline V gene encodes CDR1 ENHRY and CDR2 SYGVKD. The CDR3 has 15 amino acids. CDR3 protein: CAISVGTSGAYEQYF. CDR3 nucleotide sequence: TGTGCCATCAGTGTAGGGACTAGCGGGGCCTACGAGCAGTACTTC.

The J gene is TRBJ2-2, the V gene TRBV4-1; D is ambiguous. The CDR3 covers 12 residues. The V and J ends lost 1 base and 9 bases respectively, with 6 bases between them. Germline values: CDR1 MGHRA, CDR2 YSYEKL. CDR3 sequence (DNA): TGCGCCAGCAGCCAAGTCCCTCGGGAGCTGTTTTTT. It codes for CASSQVPRELFF.

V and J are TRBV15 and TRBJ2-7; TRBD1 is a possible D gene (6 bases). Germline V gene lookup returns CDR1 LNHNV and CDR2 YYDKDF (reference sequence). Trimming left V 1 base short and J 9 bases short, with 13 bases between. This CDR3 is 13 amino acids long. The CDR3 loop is CATSRGDNNVQYF. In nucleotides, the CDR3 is TGTGCCACCAGCAGAGGGGACAACAACGTGCAGTACTTC. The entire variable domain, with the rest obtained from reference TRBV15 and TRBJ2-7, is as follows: DAMVIQNPRYQVTQFGKPVTLSCSQTLNHNVMYWYQQKSSQAPKLLFHYYDKDFNNEADTPDNFQSRRPNTSFCFLDIRSPGLGDTAMYLCATSRGDNNVQYFGPGTRLTVT.

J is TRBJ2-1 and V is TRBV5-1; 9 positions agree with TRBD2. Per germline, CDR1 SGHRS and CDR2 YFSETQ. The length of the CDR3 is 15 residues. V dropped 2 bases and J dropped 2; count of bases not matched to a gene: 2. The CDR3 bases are TGCGCCAGCAGCTTCGCTAGCGGGGCCTACAATGAGCAGTTCTTC. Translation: CASSFASGAYNEQFF.

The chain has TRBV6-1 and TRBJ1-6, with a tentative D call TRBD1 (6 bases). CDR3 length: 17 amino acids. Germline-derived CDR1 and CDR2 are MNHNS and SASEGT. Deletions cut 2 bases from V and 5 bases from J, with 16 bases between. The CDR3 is CASSEPAQGLDNSPLHF. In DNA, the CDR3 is TGTGCCAGCAGTGAACCTGCGCAGGGGTTGGATAATTCACCCCTCCACTTT.

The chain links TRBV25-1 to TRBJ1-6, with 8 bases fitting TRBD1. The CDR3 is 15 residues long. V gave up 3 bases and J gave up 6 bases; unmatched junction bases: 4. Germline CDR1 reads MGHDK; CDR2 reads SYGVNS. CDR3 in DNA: TGTGCCAGCAGTGATCCGGGACAGGCTAATTCACCCCTCCACTTT. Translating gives CASSDPGQANSPLHF. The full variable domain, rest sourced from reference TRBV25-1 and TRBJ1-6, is EADIYQTPRYLVIGTGKKITLECSQTMGHDKMYWYQQDPGMELHLIHYSYGVNSTEKGDLSSESTVSRIRTEHFPLTLESARPSHTSQYLCASSDPGQANSPLHFGNGTRLTVT.

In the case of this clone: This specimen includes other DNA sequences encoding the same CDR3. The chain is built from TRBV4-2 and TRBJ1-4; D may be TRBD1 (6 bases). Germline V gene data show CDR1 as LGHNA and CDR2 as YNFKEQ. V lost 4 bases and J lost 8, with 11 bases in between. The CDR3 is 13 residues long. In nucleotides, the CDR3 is TGTGCCAGCAGCCTAGGGGGAGTGGAAAAACTGTTTTTT. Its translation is CASSLGGVEKLFF.

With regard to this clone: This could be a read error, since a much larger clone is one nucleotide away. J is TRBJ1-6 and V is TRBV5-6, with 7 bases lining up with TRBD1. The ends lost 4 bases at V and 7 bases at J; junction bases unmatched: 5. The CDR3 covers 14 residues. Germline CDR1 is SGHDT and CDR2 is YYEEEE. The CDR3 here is CASSPDRANSPLHF. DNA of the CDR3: TGTGCCAGCAGCCCCGACAGGGCCAATTCACCCCTCCACTTT.

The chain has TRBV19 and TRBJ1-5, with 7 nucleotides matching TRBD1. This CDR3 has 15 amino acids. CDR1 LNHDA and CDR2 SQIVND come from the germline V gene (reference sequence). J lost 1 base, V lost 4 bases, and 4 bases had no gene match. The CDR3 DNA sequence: TGTGCCAGTAGTACCGACAGGGAAAGCAATCAGCCCCAGCATTTT. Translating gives CASSTDRESNQPQHF.

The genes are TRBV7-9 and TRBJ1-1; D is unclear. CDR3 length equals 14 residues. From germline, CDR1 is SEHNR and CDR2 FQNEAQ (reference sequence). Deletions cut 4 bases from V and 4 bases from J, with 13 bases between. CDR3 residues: CASSSKGGGTEAFF. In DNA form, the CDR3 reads TGTGCCAGCAGCTCGAAGGGCGGAGGCACTGAAGCTTTCTTT.

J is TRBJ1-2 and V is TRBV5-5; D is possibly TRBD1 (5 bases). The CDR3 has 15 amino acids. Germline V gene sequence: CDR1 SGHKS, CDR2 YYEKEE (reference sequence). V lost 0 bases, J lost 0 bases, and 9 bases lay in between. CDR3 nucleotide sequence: TGTGCCAGCAGCTTGGTCGGACAACCTAACTATGGCTACACCTTC. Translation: CASSLVGQPNYGYTF.

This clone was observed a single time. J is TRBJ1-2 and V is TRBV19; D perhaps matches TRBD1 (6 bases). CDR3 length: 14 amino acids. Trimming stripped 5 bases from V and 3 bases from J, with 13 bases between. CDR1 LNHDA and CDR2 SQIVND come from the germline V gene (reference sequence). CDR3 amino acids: CASSLQGWDYGYTF. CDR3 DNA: TGTGCCAGTAGTTTACAGGGTTGGGACTATGGCTACACCTTC.